This is a list of T cell receptor beta chains from one sample in a study of T cell repertoires in cytomegalovirus infection. In TCRdb, the reads were re-called with MiXCR into one record per CDR3 protein. The repertoire holds hundreds of thousands of distinct CDR3 sequences, with 5% to 8.5% as singletons. The sequenced sample was PBMCs. Source of these receptors: a human donor in good health (CMV status not recorded). Some clones in this sample may be carry-over from other donors' samples. The CDR3 runs from the conserved cysteine through the conserved F or W. D genes are given only for firm matches. Not all rows give a size; the values are once, few, many and, for expanded clones, a class.

cdr3_nt: TGTGCCAGCCCCCCCGGTGGGGCGAAAAGTTTGGGCACTGAAGCTTTCTTT
cdr3_aa: CASPPGGAKSLGTEAFF
clone_size: many
d_call: .
j_call: TRBJ1-1
v_call: TRBV28

cdr3_nt: TGTGCCAGCAGTTTTGCAGGGTCGGGCGAGCAGTACTTC
cdr3_aa: CASSFAGSGEQYF
clone_size: many
d_call: .
j_call: TRBJ2-7
v_call: TRBV6-6

cdr3_nt: TGTGCCAGCAGCCCCCCCCGGGTCTTATATAATTCACCCCTCCACTTT
cdr3_aa: CASSPPRVLYNSPLHF
clone_size: many
d_call: .
j_call: TRBJ1-6
v_call: TRBV7-2

cdr3_nt: TGTGCCAGCAGTCTACAGGGGATGAGGAATGAGCAGTTCTTC
cdr3_aa: CASSLQGMRNEQFF
clone_size: many
d_call: TRBD1
j_call: TRBJ2-1
v_call: TRBV28

cdr3_nt: TGTGCCATCAGTGAGCCCGGGGCCCCTGGGGGCTATGGCTACACCTTC
cdr3_aa: CAISEPGAPGGYGYTF
clone_size: many
d_call: .
j_call: TRBJ1-2
v_call: TRBV10-3

cdr3_nt: TGTGCCATCAGTCCCCCTGGGGCGGGGGGTCAAAAGACCCAGTACTTC
cdr3_aa: CAISPPGAGGQKTQYF
clone_size: few
d_call: TRBD2
j_call: TRBJ2-5
v_call: TRBV10-3

cdr3_nt: TGCAGTGCTAGGCCCGGGCAGGGGGCGTTGGAGACCCAGTACTTC
cdr3_aa: CSARPGQGALETQYF
clone_size: many
d_call: TRBD1
j_call: TRBJ2-5
v_call: TRBV20-1

cdr3_nt: TGTGCCAGCAGCAGGACAGCCTTCTATGGCTACACCTTC
cdr3_aa: CASSRTAFYGYTF
clone_size: many
d_call: .
j_call: TRBJ1-2
v_call: TRBV6-2/TRBV6-3

cdr3_nt: TGTGCCAGCAGCTTAGTGCGGACAGGGGTGTCCGATACGCAGTATTTT
cdr3_aa: CASSLVRTGVSDTQYF
clone_size: many
d_call: TRBD1
j_call: TRBJ2-3
v_call: TRBV7-2

cdr3_nt: TGTGCCACCAGTGCCCCGGAGGGGGCAGGGAATGAGCAGTTCTTC
cdr3_aa: CATSAPEGAGNEQFF
clone_size: many
d_call: .
j_call: TRBJ2-1
v_call: TRBV24-1

cdr3_nt: TGTGCCAGCAGCTTAGGGTGGGGACAGCTCAATCAGCCCCAGCATTTT
cdr3_aa: CASSLGWGQLNQPQHF
clone_size: many
d_call: TRBD1
j_call: TRBJ1-5
v_call: TRBV7-2

cdr3_nt: TGTGCCAGCAGCCTTCGTTGGGGCGAGACCCAGTACTTC
cdr3_aa: CASSLRWGETQYF
clone_size: many
d_call: .
j_call: TRBJ2-5
v_call: TRBV7-2

cdr3_nt: TGTGCCAGCAGTTTGTCCGCGCCCGCGAACACTGAAGCTTTCTTT
cdr3_aa: CASSLSAPANTEAFF
clone_size: many
d_call: .
j_call: TRBJ1-1
v_call: TRBV12-3/TRBV12-4

cdr3_nt: TGCAGTGCTAGGCGGGGGCAAGGAACTAATGAAAAACTGTTTTTT
cdr3_aa: CSARRGQGTNEKLFF
clone_size: .
d_call: .
j_call: TRBJ1-4
v_call: TRBV20-1

cdr3_nt: TGTGCCAGCAGTCGGAGCAGGGGGCAGGACACTGAAGCTTTCTTT
cdr3_aa: CASSRSRGQDTEAFF
clone_size: few
d_call: TRBD1
j_call: TRBJ1-1
v_call: TRBV2

cdr3_nt: TGTGCCAGCAGCGACTTGAGGGACTCTAAAAACATTCAGTACTTC
cdr3_aa: CASSDLRDSKNIQYF
clone_size: few
d_call: .
j_call: TRBJ2-4
v_call: TRBV5-4

cdr3_nt: TGTGCCAGCAGCTTACAGTCTAACTATGGCTACACCTTC
cdr3_aa: CASSLQSNYGYTF
clone_size: many
d_call: .
j_call: TRBJ1-2
v_call: TRBV7-9

cdr3_nt: TGCGCCAGCAGCCATGACGGACTGCCCTACGAGCAGTACTTC
cdr3_aa: CASSHDGLPYEQYF
clone_size: .
d_call: .
j_call: TRBJ2-7
v_call: TRBV5-1

cdr3_nt: TGCAGTGCTGGAAAGCGGGGGGGATGGGAGACCCAGTACTTC
cdr3_aa: CSAGKRGGWETQYF
clone_size: many
d_call: TRBD2
j_call: TRBJ2-5
v_call: TRBV20-1

cdr3_nt: TGCAGCGTTGGAAGGATGGGGCAGGGAGGGTATGGCTACACCTTC
cdr3_aa: CSVGRMGQGGYGYTF
clone_size: many
d_call: .
j_call: TRBJ1-2
v_call: TRBV29-1

cdr3_nt: TGTGCCAGCAGCTTGGGCCAGCGAGATGGCTACACCTTC
cdr3_aa: CASSLGQRDGYTF
clone_size: many
d_call: .
j_call: TRBJ1-2
v_call: TRBV5-6

cdr3_nt: TGTGCCAGCAGTGACAGGCAAGAGACCCAGTACTTC
cdr3_aa: CASSDRQETQYF
clone_size: many
d_call: .
j_call: TRBJ2-5
v_call: TRBV6-2/TRBV6-3

cdr3_nt: TGTGCCAGTAGTATTGGGCGGGGGGCTTACAATGAGCAGTTCTTC
cdr3_aa: CASSIGRGAYNEQFF
clone_size: many
d_call: TRBD2
j_call: TRBJ2-1
v_call: TRBV19

cdr3_nt: TGTGCCTGGAGTTCCGTTACTCCGGGACTAGCGGGGGATACAGATACGCAGTATTTT
cdr3_aa: CAWSSVTPGLAGDTDTQYF
clone_size: .
d_call: TRBD2
j_call: TRBJ2-3
v_call: TRBV30

cdr3_nt: TGTGCCAGCTCACGACGGGGGACAGGGACTTACGAGCAGTACTTC
cdr3_aa: CASSRRGTGTYEQYF
clone_size: .
d_call: TRBD1
j_call: TRBJ2-7
v_call: TRBV18

cdr3_nt: TGTGCCAGCAGTTACTTCCCCGGACAGGGGGCGGGGAATGAGCAGTTCTTC
cdr3_aa: CASSYFPGQGAGNEQFF
clone_size: many
d_call: TRBD1
j_call: TRBJ2-1
v_call: TRBV6-2/TRBV6-3

cdr3_nt: TGTGCCAGCAGCCGGACTAGCGAGATCTACAATGAGCAGTTCTTC
cdr3_aa: CASSRTSEIYNEQFF
clone_size: many
d_call: TRBD2
j_call: TRBJ2-1
v_call: TRBV7-9

cdr3_nt: TGTGCCAGCAGGACACAGGGGGCCCCCTACGAGCAGTACTTC
cdr3_aa: CASRTQGAPYEQYF
clone_size: many
d_call: TRBD1
j_call: TRBJ2-7
v_call: TRBV6-2/TRBV6-3

cdr3_nt: TGTGCCAGCAGCTTAGCCCGGGGACAGGGGAGCACTGAAGCTTTCTTT
cdr3_aa: CASSLARGQGSTEAFF
clone_size: .
d_call: TRBD1
j_call: TRBJ1-1
v_call: TRBV11-3

cdr3_nt: TGTGCCAGCTCACCCAAACAGGGAATAACGAGGGACACTGAAGCTTTCTTT
cdr3_aa: CASSPKQGITRDTEAFF
clone_size: many
d_call: .
j_call: TRBJ1-1
v_call: TRBV18

cdr3_nt: TGTGCCAGCAGCCCACGTCCAGGGGATAATTCACCCCTCCACTTT
cdr3_aa: CASSPRPGDNSPLHF
clone_size: many
d_call: .
j_call: TRBJ1-6
v_call: TRBV7-2

cdr3_nt: TGCAGTGCTCTCGGGGACTCGAGCAATCAGCCCCAGCATTTT
cdr3_aa: CSALGDSSNQPQHF
clone_size: many
d_call: .
j_call: TRBJ1-5
v_call: TRBV20-1

cdr3_nt: TGTGCCAGCAGCTTTGGTGGGGGGTATCAGCCCCAGCATTTT
cdr3_aa: CASSFGGGYQPQHF
clone_size: many
d_call: .
j_call: TRBJ1-5
v_call: TRBV5-5

cdr3_nt: TGTGCCAGCACTACGACAGGGTGGGTGCGCGGCTACACCTTC
cdr3_aa: CASTTTGWVRGYTF
clone_size: many
d_call: TRBD1
j_call: TRBJ1-2
v_call: TRBV28

cdr3_nt: TGTGCCAGCAGTGACGAGACAGGGGGCGCGACCCAGTACTTC
cdr3_aa: CASSDETGGATQYF
clone_size: .
d_call: TRBD1
j_call: TRBJ2-5
v_call: TRBV2

cdr3_nt: TGTGCCAGCAGTTTATGGGCACCTAGCAATCAGCCCCAGCATTTT
cdr3_aa: CASSLWAPSNQPQHF
clone_size: many
d_call: .
j_call: TRBJ1-5
v_call: TRBV12-3/TRBV12-4

cdr3_nt: TGCAGTGCTAGACCTGACCGGGGCTCCTATAATTCACCCCTCCACTTT
cdr3_aa: CSARPDRGSYNSPLHF
clone_size: many
d_call: .
j_call: TRBJ1-6
v_call: TRBV20-1

cdr3_nt: TGTGCCAGCAGTCGGGACCGAGGGACGGAGACCCAGTACTTC
cdr3_aa: CASSRDRGTETQYF
clone_size: .
d_call: .
j_call: TRBJ2-5
v_call: TRBV5-8

cdr3_nt: TGTGCCAGCAGCCGGACCCTCACAGGGATGAACACTGAAGCTTTCTTT
cdr3_aa: CASSRTLTGMNTEAFF
clone_size: .
d_call: .
j_call: TRBJ1-1
v_call: TRBV7-2

cdr3_nt: TGTGCCAGCAGCTCTAGTGGGGTTCCTAACACTGAAGCTTTCTTT
cdr3_aa: CASSSSGVPNTEAFF
clone_size: few
d_call: .
j_call: TRBJ1-1
v_call: TRBV7-2

cdr3_nt: TGTGCCAGCAGCTTAGGGACAGGGAGCTCCTACAATGAGCAGTTCTTC
cdr3_aa: CASSLGTGSSYNEQFF
clone_size: many
d_call: TRBD1
j_call: TRBJ2-1
v_call: TRBV7-2

cdr3_nt: TGTGCTAGCAGCTTAGGGGGACCGAACACAGATACGCAGTATTTT
cdr3_aa: CASSLGGPNTDTQYF
clone_size: .
d_call: .
j_call: TRBJ2-3
v_call: TRBV7-7

cdr3_nt: TGCGCCAGCAGCTTCGGGAACAGGGAAGCGATCGGGGAGCTGTTTTTT
cdr3_aa: CASSFGNREAIGELFF
clone_size: many
d_call: .
j_call: TRBJ2-2
v_call: TRBV5-1

cdr3_nt: TGTGCCAGCAGCCCTCAACATGTCGGGGGCTATGGCTACACCTTC
cdr3_aa: CASSPQHVGGYGYTF
clone_size: many
d_call: .
j_call: TRBJ1-2
v_call: TRBV7-2

cdr3_nt: TGTGCCAGCAATGAGCGGGGGGGCGTGGAGACCCAGTACTTC
cdr3_aa: CASNERGGVETQYF
clone_size: .
d_call: TRBD2
j_call: TRBJ2-5
v_call: TRBV9

cdr3_nt: TGTGCCAGCAGCCAGCGGGGGGCCGGGGGAGAGACCCAGTACTTC
cdr3_aa: CASSQRGAGGETQYF
clone_size: many
d_call: TRBD2
j_call: TRBJ2-5
v_call: TRBV12-3/TRBV12-4

cdr3_nt: TGCAGTGCTTCCGGGACACCAAGCTCTGGAAACACCATATATTTT
cdr3_aa: CSASGTPSSGNTIYF
clone_size: many
d_call: .
j_call: TRBJ1-3
v_call: TRBV20-1

cdr3_nt: TGTGCCAGCAGCTTAAGCACGGACAGGGATCCCTACGAGCAGTACTTC
cdr3_aa: CASSLSTDRDPYEQYF
clone_size: few
d_call: TRBD1
j_call: TRBJ2-7
v_call: TRBV13

cdr3_nt: TGTGCCAGCAGCAAGCGGGGGGATCAGCCCCAGCATTTT
cdr3_aa: CASSKRGDQPQHF
clone_size: many
d_call: .
j_call: TRBJ1-5
v_call: TRBV28

cdr3_nt: TGCAGCGAAACGACAAGCACAGATACGCAGTATTTT
cdr3_aa: CSETTSTDTQYF
clone_size: .
d_call: .
j_call: TRBJ2-3
v_call: TRBV29-1

cdr3_nt: TGCGCCAGCAGCTTGAACTTGGCTACCTTCTATGGCTACACCTTC
cdr3_aa: CASSLNLATFYGYTF
clone_size: many
d_call: .
j_call: TRBJ1-2
v_call: TRBV5-1